The 24 T cell receptor beta chains below come from one sample, sequenced in a study of memory CD4+ T cells and cytomegalovirus serostatus. Libraries were prepared by immunoSEQ multiplex PCR; TCRdb keeps only in-frame clonotypes and omits some of them. The sample carries approximately 70,000 clones, about 75% recorded once. The sort gate was single viable CD3+CD4+CD8-CD45RO+ cells for memory CD4+ T cells. The sample was memory CD4+ T cells from blood. Every receptor here comes from an adult in good health and CMV-seropositive.

Only a few counts were recorded for this clone. One junction end disagrees with the germline gene, perhaps due to a read error. The chain joins TRBV6-1 to TRBJ1-5; D ambiguous. This CDR3 is 13 amino acids long. Looked up from germline, CDR1 is MNHNS and CDR2 is SASEGT. CDR3: CASSQAQNQPQHF. CDR3 nucleotide sequence: TGTGCCAGCAGTCAAGCGCAAAATCAGCCCCAGCATTTT.

This chain connects TRBV6-1 to TRBJ1-2; no clear D gene. CDR3 length: 13 residues. V lost 2 bases to trimming and J lost 8 bases, with 12 bases between them. CDR1 is MNHNS, CDR2 SASEGT, per germline. The CDR3 nucleotides read TGTGCCAGCAGTGAACCTCGGCTCAACGGCTACACCTTC. It is translated as CASSEPRLNGYTF.

The gene calls are TRBV28 and TRBJ2-5, with 8 nucleotides matching TRBD1. From germline, CDR1 is MDHEN and CDR2 SYDVKM. V trimming: 4 bases; J trimming: 5 bases; junction bases outside the gene matches: 9. CDR3 length: 15 amino acids. The CDR3 loop reads CASSSGARQGETQYF. DNA for the CDR3: TGTGCCAGCAGTTCCGGGGCGCGACAGGGGGAGACCCAGTACTTC.

The chain links TRBV29-1 to TRBJ1-4, with D possibly matching TRBD1 (6 bases). V was shortened by 6 bases and J by 5 bases, with 13 bases between the two germline ends. The CDR3 has 13 amino acids. Germline values: CDR1 SQVTM, CDR2 ANQGSEA. This CDR3 is CSVGARQNEKLFF. In nucleotides, the CDR3 is TGCAGCGTGGGGGCTAGACAGAATGAAAAACTGTTTTTT.

V usage is TRBV28 and J usage is TRBJ2-5; no clear D gene. Trimming left V 3 bases short and J 5 bases short, with 7 bases between. The length of the CDR3 is 12 residues. Germline values: CDR1 MDHEN, CDR2 SYDVKM. DNA for the CDR3: TGTGCCAGCAGTTTGAGTTCGGAGACCCAGTACTTC. It is translated as CASSLSSETQYF. Full variable domain (missing parts from reference TRBV28 and TRBJ2-5): DVKVTQSSRYLVKRTGEKVFLECVQDMDHENMFWYRQDPGLGLRLIYFSYDVKMKEKGDIPEGYSVSREKKERFSLILESASTNQTSMYLCASSLSSETQYFGPGTRLLVL.

The rearrangement joins TRBV12-5 to TRBJ2-7, with 7 nucleotides matching TRBD2. The CDR3 length is 13 residues. Per the germline V gene, CDR1 is LGHNT and CDR2 is FRNRAP. Trimming at V came to 8 bases and at J to 3 bases, leaving 7 bases not matched to a gene. The CDR3 nucleotides read TGTGCTAGTCCAGCTAGCGGTTGCTACGAGCAGTACTTC. As protein: CASPASGCYEQYF. Supplemented by reference TRBV12-5 and TRBJ2-7, the full variable domain reads DARVTQTPRHKVTEMGQEVTMRCQPILGHNTVFWYRQTMMQGLELLAYFRNRAPLDDSGMPKDRFSAEMPDATLATLKIQPSEPRDSAVYFCASPASGCYEQYFGPGTRLTVT.

This sequence joins TRBV7-2 and TRBJ2-7; 16 nucleotides match TRBD2. Per germline, CDR1 SGHTA and CDR2 FQGNSA. The CDR3 totals 18 residues. The ends lost 1 base at V and 6 bases at J; junction bases unmatched: 9. The CDR3 DNA is TGTGCCAGCAGCTTAGTAGGGGGACTAGCGGGAGGGCCAACCGAGCAGTACTTC. It is translated as CASSLVGGLAGGPTEQYF.

V usage is TRBV7-2 and J usage is TRBJ2-1; TRBD2 is a possible D gene (6 bases). The CDR3 has 13 amino acids. CDR1 and CDR2 (germline): SGHTA, FQGNSA. The V gene lost 4 bases and the J gene lost 7 bases, with 11 bases spanning the gap. CDR3 DNA sequence: TGTGCCAGCAGCTCAAGTCGGGGGAATGAGCAGTTCTTC. This codes for CASSSSRGNEQFF. The full variable domain, completed using reference TRBV7-2 and TRBJ2-1, is GAGVSQSPSNKVTEKGKDVELRCDPISGHTALYWYRQSLGQGLEFLIYFQGNSAPDKSGLPSDRFSAERTGGSVSTLTIQRTQQEDSAVYLCASSSSRGNEQFFGPGTRLTVL.

V and J are TRBV4-1 and TRBJ2-5; possible D gene TRBD2, 5 bases. V lost 4 bases and J lost 4, with 16 bases in between. Germline-derived CDR1 and CDR2 are MGHRA and YSYEKL. The CDR3 covers 15 residues. The CDR3 DNA reads as TGCGCCAGCAGCCTCCTTACGGGGAACGGAGAGACCCAGTACTTC. This sequence encodes CASSLLTGNGETQYF.

V is TRBV5-1 and J is TRBJ2-7; no firm D call. CDR1 and CDR2 (germline): SGHRS, YFSETQ. The ends were cut back, 4 bases at V and 3 bases at J, with 17 bases in the middle. The CDR3 is 15 residues long. CDR3 in amino acids: CASSHDTDGIYEQYF. The DNA for the CDR3 is TGCGCCAGCAGCCATGACACTGATGGGATCTACGAGCAGTACTTC.

The chain couples TRBV4-1 to TRBJ2-2; D not certain. CDR3 length: 13 residues. CDR1 is MGHRA and CDR2 is YSYEKL in the germline V gene. V was clipped by 0 bases and J by 8 bases, with 7 bases between them. The CDR3 nucleotides are TGCGCCAGCAGCCAAGAGGCACGGGGGGAGCTGTTTTTT. Translation: CASSQEARGELFF.

CDR3 bases: TGTGCCATCGCCTCCGGGACTAGCGTGTACAATGAGCAGTTCTTC. It encodes CAIASGTSVYNEQFF. The V call is TRBV10-3, the J call TRBJ2-1, with 10 bases lining up with TRBD2. The V gene end was trimmed by 8 bases and the J gene end by 4 bases; junction bases not matched to a gene: 8. Per germline, CDR1 ENHRY and CDR2 SYGVKD. This CDR3 contains 15 residues.

The chain has TRBV2 and TRBJ2-5; D may be TRBD1 (6 bases). In germline, CDR1 is SNHLY, CDR2 FYNNEI. The CDR3 spans 15 residues. Trimming pared 4 bases from V and 2 bases from J, leaving 14 bases between. The CDR3 is CASSALRTEQETQYF. In DNA form, the CDR3 reads TGTGCCAGCAGTGCTTTAAGGACAGAACAAGAGACCCAGTACTTC.

The chain is built from TRBV6-1 and TRBJ1-4, with D hard to call. CDR1 is MNHNS and CDR2 is SASEGT in the germline V gene. Trimming removed 1 base at V and 3 bases at J, with 6 bases between. The CDR3 sequence is 14 residues long. The CDR3, as DNA: TGTGCCAGCAGTGAAGGGGCAGCTAATGAAAAACTGTTTTTT. This encodes CASSEGAANEKLFF.

The chain links TRBV11-1 to TRBJ2-7; 8 nucleotides agree with TRBD1. The germline V gene encodes CDR1 SGHAT and CDR2 FQDESV (reference sequence). V was clipped by 3 bases and J by 5 bases; unmatched bases: 6. This CDR3 has 14 residues. In DNA form, the CDR3 reads TGTGCCAGCAGCTTGACAGGGGAGGTGGACGAGCAGTACTTC. Its translation is CASSLTGEVDEQYF.

The chain carries TRBV5-3 and TRBJ1-1; D may be TRBD1 (5 bases). TRBV5-3 is an ORF, and what it does is uncertain. Trimming took 3 bases from V and 5 from J, leaving 17 bases between them. The CDR3 runs to 15 residues. This CDR3 reads CARSWGTERGTEAFF. CDR3 DNA: TGTGCCAGAAGCTGGGGCACAGAGAGGGGTACTGAAGCTTTCTTT.

The chain combines TRBV11-3 with TRBJ2-7; a weak D match, TRBD2 (5 bases). The V end was cut by 5 bases, the J end by 1 base, with 18 bases between. This CDR3 region has 16 residues. Germline values: CDR1 SGHNT, CDR2 YENEEA. The CDR3 sequence: CASSLRRVTQSYEQYF. The CDR3 bases are TGTGCCAGCAGCCTTCGGCGGGTAACCCAATCCTACGAGCAGTACTTC.

The CDR3 coding sequence is TGCGCCAGCAGTAGCAGTGGTTTTATGAACACTGAAGCTTTCTTT. Amino acids: CASSSSGFMNTEAFF. The chain uses TRBV5-1 and TRBJ1-1; D remains ambiguous. V shed 5 bases and J shed 0 bases, with 14 bases lying between them. CDR1 and CDR2 from the germline V gene are SGHRS and YFSETQ. CDR3 length equals 15 residues.

This clone turned up a few times. The chain employs TRBV5-1 and TRBJ1-1; D might be TRBD1 (5 bases). The CDR3 extends over 16 amino acids. Germline lookup yields CDR1 SGHRS and CDR2 YFSETQ. The V end lost 0 bases, the J end lost 1 base, and 13 bases lay between the germline ends. For the CDR3, the DNA is TGCGCCAGCAGCTTGGAGGGGCCTGCGGAGAACACTGAAGCTTTCTTT. Its protein is CASSLEGPAENTEAFF.

The chain carries TRBV6-1 and TRBJ2-1; 11 positions agree with TRBD2. The CDR3 loop spans 15 amino acids. CDR1 is MNHNS, CDR2 SASEGT, per germline. The trim removed 8 bases at V and 4 bases at J, leaving 7 bases unmatched. CDR3 amino acids: CASLAGGLKYNEQFF. The CDR3 DNA reads TGTGCCAGCCTAGCGGGGGGACTGAAATACAATGAGCAGTTCTTC.

The sample holds one count of this clone. The chain has TRBV9 and TRBJ2-3; TRBD2 matches 7 bases. V was clipped by 0 bases and J by 5 bases; unmatched bases: 12. Germline V gene lookup returns CDR1 SGDLS and CDR2 YYNGEE. This CDR3 is 17 amino acids long. The CDR3 coding sequence is TGTGCCAGCAGCGTAGGGGAGGGAGGGCCTCTAAGAGATACGCAGTATTTT. This encodes CASSVGEGGPLRDTQYF.

This clone was seen once. At the DNA level, this CDR3 is encoded by other sequences in the same sample as well. The chain employs TRBV5-1 and TRBJ1-2; D is possibly TRBD1 (5 bases). Germline loops: CDR1 SGHRS, CDR2 YFSETQ. V gave up 2 bases and J gave up 2 bases, with 7 bases separating them. This CDR3 has 13 residues. This CDR3 is CASSLGDNYGYTF. DNA for the CDR3: TGCGCCAGCAGCTTAGGGGACAACTATGGCTACACCTTC. Supplemented by reference TRBV5-1 and TRBJ1-2, the full variable domain reads KAGVTQTPRYLIKTRGQQVTLSCSPISGHRSVSWYQQTPGQGLQFLFEYFSETQRNKGNFPGRFSGRQFSNSRSEMNVSTLELGDSALYLCASSLGDNYGYTFGSGTRLTVV.

The genes are TRBV4-2 and TRBJ2-6; the match to TRBD2 covers 8 bases. The CDR3 spans 18 residues. The V gene end was trimmed by 4 bases and the J gene end by 0 bases; junction bases not matched to a gene: 8. The V gene's germline CDR1 is LGHNA and CDR2 YNFKEQ. CDR3 coding DNA: TGTGCCAGCAGCCTCTTTAGCGGGACCAACTCTGGGGCCAACGTCCTGACTTTC. As protein: CASSLFSGTNSGANVLTF.

This clone was counted between two and nine times. V gene TRBV6-6 combines with J gene TRBJ1-5, with 7 nucleotides matching TRBD1. The length of the CDR3 is 16 residues. From germline, CDR1 is MNHNY and CDR2 SVGAGI (reference sequence). Unmatched junction bases numbered 13, after V lost 6 bases and J lost 5 bases. CDR3: CASSRPQGTMDQPQHF. The CDR3 DNA reads TGTGCCAGCAGCCGCCCACAGGGGACGATGGATCAGCCCCAGCATTTT.